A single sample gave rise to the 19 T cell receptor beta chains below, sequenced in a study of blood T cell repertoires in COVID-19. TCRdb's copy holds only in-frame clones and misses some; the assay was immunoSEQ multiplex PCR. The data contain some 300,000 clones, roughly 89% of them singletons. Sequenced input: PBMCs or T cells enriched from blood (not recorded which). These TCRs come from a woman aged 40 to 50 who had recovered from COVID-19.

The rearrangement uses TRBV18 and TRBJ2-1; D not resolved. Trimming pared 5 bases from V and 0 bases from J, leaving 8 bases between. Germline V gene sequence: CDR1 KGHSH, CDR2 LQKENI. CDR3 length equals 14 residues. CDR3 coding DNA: TGTGCCAGCTCAGCTTCCAGCTCCTACAATGAGCAGTTCTTC. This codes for CASSASSSYNEQFF.

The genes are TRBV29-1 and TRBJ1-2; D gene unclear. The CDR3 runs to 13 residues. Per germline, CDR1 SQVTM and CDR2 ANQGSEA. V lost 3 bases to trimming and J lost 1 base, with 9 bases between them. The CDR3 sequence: CSVDSSRNYGYTF. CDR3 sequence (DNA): TGCAGCGTTGACAGTTCTCGTAACTATGGCTACACCTTC.

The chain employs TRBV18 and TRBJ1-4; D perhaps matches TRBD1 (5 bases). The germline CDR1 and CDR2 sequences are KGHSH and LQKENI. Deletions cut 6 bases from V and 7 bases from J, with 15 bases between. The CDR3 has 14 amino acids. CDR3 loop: CASSPGGVGEKLFF. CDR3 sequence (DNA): TGTGCCAGCTCGCCGGGGGGAGTAGGTGAAAAACTGTTTTTT.

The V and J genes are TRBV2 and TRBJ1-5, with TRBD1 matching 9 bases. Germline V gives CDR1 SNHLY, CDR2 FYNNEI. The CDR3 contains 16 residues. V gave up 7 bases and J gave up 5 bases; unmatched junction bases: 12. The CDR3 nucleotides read TGTGCCAGCAATGTTGATGGGACAGGGTTAGATCAGCCCCAGCATTTT. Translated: CASNVDGTGLDQPQHF.

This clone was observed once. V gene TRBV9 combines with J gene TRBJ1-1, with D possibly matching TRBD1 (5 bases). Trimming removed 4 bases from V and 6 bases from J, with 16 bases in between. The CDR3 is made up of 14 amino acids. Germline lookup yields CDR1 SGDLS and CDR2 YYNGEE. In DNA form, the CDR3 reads TGTGCCAGCAGCCCCCGGGGGGGTGCTTCTGAAGCTTTCTTT. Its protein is CASSPRGGASEAFF.

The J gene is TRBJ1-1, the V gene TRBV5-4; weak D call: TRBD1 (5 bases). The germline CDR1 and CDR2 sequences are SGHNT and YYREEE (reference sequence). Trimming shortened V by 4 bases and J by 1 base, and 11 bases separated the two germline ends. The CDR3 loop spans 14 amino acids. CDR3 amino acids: CASSPGGGNTEAFF. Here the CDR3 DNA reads TGTGCCAGCAGCCCTGGGGGGGGGAACACTGAAGCTTTCTTT. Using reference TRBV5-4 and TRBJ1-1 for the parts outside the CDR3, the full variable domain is ETGVTQSPTHLIKTRGQQVTLRCSSQSGHNTVSWYQQALGQGPQFIFQYYREEENGRGNFPPRFSGLQFPNYSSELNVNALELDDSALYLCASSPGGGNTEAFFGQGTRLTVV.

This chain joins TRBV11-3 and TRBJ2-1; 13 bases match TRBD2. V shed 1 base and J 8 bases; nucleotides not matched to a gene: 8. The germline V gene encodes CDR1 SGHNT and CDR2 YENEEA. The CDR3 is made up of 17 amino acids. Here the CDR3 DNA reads TGTGCCAGCAGCTTAGGGGGTGGGACTAGCGGGACCGATGAGCAGTTCTTC. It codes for CASSLGGGTSGTDEQFF.

The chain's CDR3 is CASTKTGNTEAFF. CDR3 sequence (DNA): TGTGCCAGCACCAAAACTGGGAACACTGAAGCTTTCTTT. The chain uses TRBV12-3 or TRBV12-4 and TRBJ1-1; D is ambiguous. CDR3 size: 13 residues. V gave up 7 bases and J gave up 1 base, with 10 bases separating them.

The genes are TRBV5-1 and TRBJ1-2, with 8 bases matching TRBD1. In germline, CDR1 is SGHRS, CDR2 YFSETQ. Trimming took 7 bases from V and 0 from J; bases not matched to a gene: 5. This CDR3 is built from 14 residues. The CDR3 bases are TGCGCCAGCTGGACAGGGACAGCTAACTATGGCTACACCTTC. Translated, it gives CASWTGTANYGYTF.

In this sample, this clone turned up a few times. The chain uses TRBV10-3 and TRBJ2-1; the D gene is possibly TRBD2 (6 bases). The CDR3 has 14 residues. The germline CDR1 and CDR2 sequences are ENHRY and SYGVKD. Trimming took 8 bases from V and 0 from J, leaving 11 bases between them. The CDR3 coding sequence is TGTGCCATCGGCGGGATCGGCTCCTACAATGAGCAGTTCTTC. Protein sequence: CAIGGIGSYNEQFF.

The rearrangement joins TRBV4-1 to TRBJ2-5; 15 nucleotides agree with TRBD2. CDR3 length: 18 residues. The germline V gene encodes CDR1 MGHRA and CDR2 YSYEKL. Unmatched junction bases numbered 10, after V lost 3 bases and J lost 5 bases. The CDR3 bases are TGCGCCAGCAGCCACCAGAGGACTAGCGGGGGGGCGGGTGAGACCCAGTACTTC. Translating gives CASSHQRTSGGAGETQYF.

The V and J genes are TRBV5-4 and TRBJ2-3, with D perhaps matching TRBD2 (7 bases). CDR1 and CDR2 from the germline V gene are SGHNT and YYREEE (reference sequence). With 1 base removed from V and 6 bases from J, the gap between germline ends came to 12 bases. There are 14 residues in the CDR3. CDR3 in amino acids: CASSLSGRGDTQYF. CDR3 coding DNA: TGTGCCAGCAGCTTGAGTGGGAGGGGGGATACGCAGTATTTT.

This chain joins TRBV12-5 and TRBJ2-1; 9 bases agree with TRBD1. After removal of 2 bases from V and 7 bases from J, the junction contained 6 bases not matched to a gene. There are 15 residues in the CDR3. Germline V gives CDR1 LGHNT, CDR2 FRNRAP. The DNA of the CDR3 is TGTGCTAGTGGTTTGCTTAGACAGGGGGTGAATGAGCAGTTCTTC. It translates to CASGLLRQGVNEQFF. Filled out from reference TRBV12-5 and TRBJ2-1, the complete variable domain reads DARVTQTPRHKVTEMGQEVTMRCQPILGHNTVFWYRQTMMQGLELLAYFRNRAPLDDSGMPKDRFSAEMPDATLATLKIQPSEPRDSAVYFCASGLLRQGVNEQFFGPGTRLTVL.

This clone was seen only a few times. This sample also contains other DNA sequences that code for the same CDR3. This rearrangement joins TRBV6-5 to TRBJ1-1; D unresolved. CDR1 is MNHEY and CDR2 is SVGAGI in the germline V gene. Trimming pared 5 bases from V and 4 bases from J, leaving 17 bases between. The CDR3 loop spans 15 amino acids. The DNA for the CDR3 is TGTGCCAGCAGTCTAGGAGTGTCCCTTGGCACTGAAGCTTTCTTT. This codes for CASSLGVSLGTEAFF.

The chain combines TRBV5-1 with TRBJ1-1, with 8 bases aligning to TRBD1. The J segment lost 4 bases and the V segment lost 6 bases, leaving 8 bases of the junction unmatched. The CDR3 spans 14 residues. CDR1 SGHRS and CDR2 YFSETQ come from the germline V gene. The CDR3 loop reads CASNDRGGSTEAFF. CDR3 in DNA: TGCGCCAGCAACGACAGGGGAGGAAGCACTGAAGCTTTCTTT. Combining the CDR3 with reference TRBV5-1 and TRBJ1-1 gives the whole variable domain KAGVTQTPRYLIKTRGQQVTLSCSPISGHRSVSWYQQTPGQGLQFLFEYFSETQRNKGNFPGRFSGRQFSNSRSEMNVSTLELGDSALYLCASNDRGGSTEAFFGQGTRLTVV.

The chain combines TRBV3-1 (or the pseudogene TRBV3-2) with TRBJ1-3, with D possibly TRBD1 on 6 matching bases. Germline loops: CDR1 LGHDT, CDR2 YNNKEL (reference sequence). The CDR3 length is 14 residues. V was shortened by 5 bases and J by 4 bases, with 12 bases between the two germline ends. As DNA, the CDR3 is TGTGCCAGCAGCTCCGGGACATCAGGAAACACCATATATTTT. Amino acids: CASSSGTSGNTIYF.

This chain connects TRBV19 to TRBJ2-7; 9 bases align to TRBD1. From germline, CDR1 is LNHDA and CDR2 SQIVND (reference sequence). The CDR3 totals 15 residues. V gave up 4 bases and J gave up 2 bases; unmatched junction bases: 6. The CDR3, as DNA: TGTGCCAGTAGTAAGGACAGGGGAGCTGCCTACGAGCAGTACTTC. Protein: CASSKDRGAAYEQYF.

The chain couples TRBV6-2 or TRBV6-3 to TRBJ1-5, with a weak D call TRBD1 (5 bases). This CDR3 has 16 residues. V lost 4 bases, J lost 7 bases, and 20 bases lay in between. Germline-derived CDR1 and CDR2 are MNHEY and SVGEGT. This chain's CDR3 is CASSSIAMAGIQPQHF. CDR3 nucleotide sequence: TGTGCCAGCAGTTCCATCGCGATGGCAGGGATCCAGCCCCAGCATTTT.

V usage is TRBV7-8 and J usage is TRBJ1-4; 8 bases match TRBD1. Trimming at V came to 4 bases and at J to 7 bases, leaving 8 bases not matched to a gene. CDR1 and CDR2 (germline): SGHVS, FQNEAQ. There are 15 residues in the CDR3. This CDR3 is CASSSNRGKVEKLFF. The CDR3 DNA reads TGTGCCAGCAGCTCCAACAGGGGGAAGGTTGAAAAACTGTTTTTT.